This T cell receptor (beta chain) was retrieved from a study of T cell responses to AZD1222 COVID-19 vaccine (dated by TCRdb to the early 2020s). Study-level background: Because spike-specific TCR depth and breadth did not differ between the two schedules, AZD1222 recipients who got a second dose at roughly 4 weeks were pooled with those who got a second dose at roughly 12 weeks. TCR sequencing was performed for 230 to 250 trial participants, of whom approximately 200 were given two doses of AZD1222 and some 25 were given two doses of MenACWY control vaccine. Trial participants were enrolled into age subgroups of 18-55, 56-69 and 70-plus years, which contained about 150, 28 and 57 TCR-sequenced participants, respectively. What the research found in general, with its limitations: Participants were mostly white British, with more females than males. The authors suggested clonal diversity may have been underestimated. Because no samples from the day 14 peak response were available, repertoires could be characterized only after the peak T cell response. Vaccine-associated CD4 TCRs spanned the whole spike protein, with dominant responses in regions 160-218 and 743-854. In the small 56-69-year group, the increase in depth fell short of significance, most likely because of low power. A significant rise in spike-specific TCR breadth and depth was observed after two AZD1222 doses relative to day 0 and relative to MenACWY recipients. Reportedly, close to half of the unique spike-specific TCRs recognized epitopes lying outside the regions that are mutated in the B.1.351 and B.1.1.7 variants. Only five to seven AZD1222 recipients were SARS-CoV-2 seropositive at baseline, limiting conclusions about previously exposed vaccinees.

In regard to this clone: Its cognate antigen has yet to be identified. Base-call qualities are not available, and no considerably larger clone is one nucleotide away.

Including cysteine and phenylalanine, the CDR3 has 14 amino acids. Only the CDR3 DNA stays, 42 bases, in frame from base 1. The germline ends are 14 bases apart after V is trimmed by 3 bases and J by 5 bases. The germline V gene sets CDR1 to SGHRS and CDR2 to YFSETQ. The sample's time point label, in plain terms: baseline before first vaccination. The vaccinee samples were drawn from two UK trials, COV001 and COV002, one of which was a single-blind randomized controlled phase 2/3 trial testing AZD1222 (ChAdOx1 nCoV-19) in healthy adults. Trial participant PBMC samples were collected at day 0 and day 28 after the second dose for TCRbeta chain sequencing. The CDR3 regions of human TCRbeta chains were subjected to immunosequencing. For the original study's pipeline: TCRs in the repertoires were matched against a reference library of SARS-CoV-2-specific TCRs that had been generated with the MIRA antigen-specificity platform. Breadth was defined as the fraction of unique TCRs that were SARS-CoV-2-associated, and depth was defined as the fraction of total T cells that were SARS-CoV-2-associated. Each spike-specific TCR was assigned to its reactive spike region and to a CD4 or CD8 class using the MIRA data. Log10-transformed breadth and depth values were compared by one-way ANOVA with Sidak's multiple comparisons tests. TCRdb obtained this table from immuneACCESS and retained in-frame rearrangements with V and J assigned. These tables miss some clones; where compared with another copy, unresolved V genes account for less than half of the shortfall, and the remainder is unexplained. That table gives V, J and clone size, and the DNA gave D and trimming. Recorded for this sample are roughly 150,000 clones; 80% to 90% of them occurred a single time. About 8% of the sample is taken by the ten largest.

Sample: peripheral blood, taken on day 0 of AZD1222 vaccination. The rearranged segments are TRBV5-1 and TRBJ1-1; TRBD1 is perhaps the D gene, given 6 matching bases. This receptor was obtained from an adult in good health. The nucleotides are TGCGCCAGCAGCTCGGACAGTCGCGGGACTGAAGCTTTCTTT. Translation gives CASSSDSRGTEAFF.